Each of the 28 T cell receptor beta chains below was sequenced from the same sample in a study of PD-L1 blockade in urothelial cancer. Data came from immunoSEQ multiplex PCR; TCRdb stores just in-frame clones and leaves some out. This sample has under 40,000 clones, with 87% found just once. Material: PBMCs, obtained around atezolizumab (anti-PD-L1) treatment. These TCRs come from a man aged 45-65 years with urothelial cancer.

This clone was detected only a few times. This chain connects TRBV29-1 to TRBJ1-1; possibly TRBD1 for D (5 bases). With 6 bases removed from V and 4 bases from J, the gap between germline ends came to 15 bases. Germline V gene sequence: CDR1 SQVTM, CDR2 ANQGSEA. The CDR3 sequence is 13 residues long. The CDR3 region has the DNA TGCAGCGTACAACAGGCTACCGGCACTGAAGCTTTCTTT. This sequence encodes CSVQQATGTEAFF. Using reference TRBV29-1 and TRBJ1-1 for the parts outside the CDR3, the full variable domain is SAVISQKPSRDICQRGTSLTIQCQVDSQVTMMFWYRQQPGQSLTLIATANQGSEATYESGFVIDKFPISRPNLTFSTLTVSNMSPEDSSIYLCSVQQATGTEAFFGQGTRLTVV.

This clone has only a few counts. This rearrangement joins TRBV13 to TRBJ2-2, with D perhaps matching TRBD1 (5 bases). V shed 0 bases and J shed 1 base, with 12 bases lying between them. This CDR3 contains 17 residues. Germline V gives CDR1 PRHDT, CDR2 FYEKMQ (reference sequence). Here the CDR3 DNA reads TGTGCCAGCAGCTTAGGCCGCCAGGGAAGGAACACCGGGGAGCTGTTTTTT. Amino acids: CASSLGRQGRNTGELFF.

The rearrangement joins TRBV9 to TRBJ1-5; TRBD1 aligns across 7 bases. Losses at the gene ends were 0 bases for V and 6 bases for J; bases not matched to a gene: 3. The CDR3 is made up of 14 amino acids. Germline V lookup: CDR1 SGDLS, CDR2 YYNGEE. The CDR3 nucleotides read TGTGCCAGCAGCGTAGGGGCAGGGGGTCAGCCCCAGCATTTT. Protein sequence: CASSVGAGGQPQHF.

Only one count was recorded for this clone. The V gene is TRBV11-2, the J gene TRBJ2-7; maybe TRBD1 (5 bases). The CDR3 is 13 residues long. CDR1 is SGHAT and CDR2 is FQNNGV in the germline V gene. The V end lost 5 bases, the J end lost 2 bases, and 10 bases lay between the germline ends. CDR3 nucleotides: TGTGCCAGCAGCCCCCGACAGCCCTACGAGCAGTACTTC. Amino acid sequence: CASSPRQPYEQYF.

The rearrangement joins TRBV25-1 to TRBJ2-7; 7 nucleotides line up with TRBD2. V lost 4 bases, J lost 5 bases, and 2 bases stayed unmatched. The CDR3 runs 12 residues. CDR1 and CDR2 from the germline V gene are MGHDK and SYGVNS. The CDR3 sequence is CASSGGGHEQYF. CDR3 nucleotides: TGTGCCAGCAGTGGGGGGGGTCACGAGCAGTACTTC.

The CDR3 DNA sequence: TGTGCTACGGCTAGCGGGAGAGGCGAGCAGTACTTC. This sequence encodes CATASGRGEQYF. The chain carries TRBV11-2 and TRBJ2-7, with 10 positions matching TRBD2. Germline V gives CDR1 SGHAT, CDR2 FQNNGV. This CDR3 spans 12 amino acids.

The J gene is TRBJ2-1, the V gene TRBV5-1; TRBD2 matches at 10 bases. CDR3 length: 15 amino acids. CDR1 is SGHRS, CDR2 YFSETQ, per germline. Germline trimming cut 3 bases from V and 5 bases from J; bases unmatched to any gene: 5. The CDR3 DNA sequence: TGCGCCAGCAGCTCCGAGCGGGGGGGTAACAATGAGCAGTTCTTC. This encodes CASSSERGGNNEQFF. Full variable domain (outside the CDR3, taken from reference TRBV5-1 and TRBJ2-1): KAGVTQTPRYLIKTRGQQVTLSCSPISGHRSVSWYQQTPGQGLQFLFEYFSETQRNKGNFPGRFSGRQFSNSRSEMNVSTLELGDSALYLCASSSERGGNNEQFFGPGTRLTVL.

The V and J genes are TRBV5-6 and TRBJ1-2; tentative D call: TRBD1 (5 bases). The CDR3 runs to 12 residues. Trimming removed 0 bases from V and 5 bases from J, with 5 bases in between. Germline values: CDR1 SGHDT, CDR2 YYEEEE. The CDR3 protein is CASSLEGYGYTF. CDR3 DNA sequence: TGTGCCAGCAGCTTGGAGGGGTATGGCTACACCTTC.

The V call is TRBV5-1, the J call TRBJ1-2; no reliable D call. CDR3 length equals 12 residues. Germline V gene lookup returns CDR1 SGHRS and CDR2 YFSETQ. Trimming shortened V by 0 bases and J by 6 bases, and 6 bases separated the two germline ends. Written as DNA, the CDR3 is TGCGCCAGCAGCTTGGGCGGGGATGGCTACACCTTC. Protein product: CASSLGGDGYTF.

The chain uses TRBV5-6 and TRBJ1-2; 7 nucleotides align to TRBD1. The germline V gene has CDR1 SGHDT and CDR2 YYEEEE. Unmatched junction bases numbered 2, after V lost 3 bases and J lost 3 bases. The CDR3 spans 13 residues. The CDR3 bases are TGTGCCAGCAGCTACGGACAGGACTATGGCTACACCTTC. Its protein product is CASSYGQDYGYTF.

The V gene is TRBV4-3, the J gene TRBJ1-4; the D gene is possibly TRBD1 (5 bases). The V end was cut by 0 bases, the J end by 5 bases, with 10 bases between. The germline gives CDR1 LGHNA, CDR2 YSLEER. This CDR3 region has 15 residues. As DNA, the CDR3 is TGCGCCAGCAGCCAAGACAGGGCCCAAAATGAAAAACTGTTTTTT. Residues: CASSQDRAQNEKLFF.

This clone was seen once. The gene calls are TRBV2 and TRBJ2-2; 8 nucleotides line up with TRBD1. Germline trimming cut 6 bases from V and 0 bases from J; bases unmatched to any gene: 6. The V gene's germline CDR1 is SNHLY and CDR2 FYNNEI. This CDR3 has 16 residues. The DNA for the CDR3 is TGTGCCAGCAGCACCGACAGGGGAGCGAACACCGGGGAGCTGTTTTTT. The encoded protein is CASSTDRGANTGELFF.

This clone has only a few counts. Here the CDR3 reads CASSRETATGHGYTF. The DNA for the CDR3 is TGTGCCAGCAGCCGAGAGACAGCAACAGGACATGGCTACACCTTC. The rearrangement joins TRBV14 to TRBJ1-2; a possible D gene is TRBD1 (5 bases). Per the germline V gene, CDR1 is SGHDN and CDR2 is FVKESK. The V gene lost 4 bases and the J gene lost 6 bases, with 18 bases spanning the gap. This CDR3 spans 15 amino acids. The full variable domain, its missing parts supplied by reference TRBV14 and TRBJ1-2, is EAGVTQFPSHSVIEKGQTVTLRCDPISGHDNLYWYRRVMGKEIKFLLHFVKESKQDESGMPNNRFLAERTGGTYSTLKVQPAELEDSGVYFCASSRETATGHGYTFGSGTRLTVV.

The chain employs TRBV10-3 and TRBJ2-1; 9 bases are shared with TRBD1. Unmatched junction bases numbered 2, after V lost 8 bases and J lost 3 bases. This CDR3 region has 13 residues. The V gene's germline CDR1 is ENHRY and CDR2 SYGVKD. CDR3 bases: TGTGCCATCCGGGACAGGGACTACAATGAGCAGTTCTTC. Its translation: CAIRDRDYNEQFF.

The chain uses TRBV9 and TRBJ2-7, with D tentatively TRBD1 (6 bases). V was trimmed by 2 bases and J by 0 bases, leaving 15 bases between them. Germline assignment: CDR1 SGDLS and CDR2 YYNGEE. CDR3 length: 16 residues. CDR3 amino acids: CASSVQAGTPSYEQYF. The CDR3 region has the DNA TGTGCCAGCAGCGTCCAAGCCGGGACACCCTCCTACGAGCAGTACTTC.

This chain joins TRBV11-2 and TRBJ1-6; possible D gene TRBD1, 6 bases. The CDR3 totals 14 residues. CDR1 SGHAT and CDR2 FQNNGV come from the germline V gene. The V end was cut by 4 bases, the J end by 7 bases, with 11 bases between. Here the CDR3 DNA reads TGTGCCAGCAGCTCGACAGGAATGAATTCACCCCTCCACTTT. Its translation is CASSSTGMNSPLHF.

The chain joins TRBV11-2 to TRBJ1-2; D is uncertain. The ends were cut back, 0 bases at V and 8 bases at J, with 10 bases in the middle. Per the germline V gene, CDR1 is SGHAT and CDR2 is FQNNGV. This CDR3 is 13 amino acids long. The CDR3 protein is CASSLDPGGGYTF. The DNA for the CDR3 is TGTGCCAGCAGCTTAGACCCAGGCGGGGGCTACACCTTC.

The chain combines TRBV2 with TRBJ2-3; D not resolved. There are 12 residues in the CDR3. Germline CDR1 and CDR2: SNHLY and FYNNEI. With 8 bases removed from V and 2 bases from J, the gap between germline ends came to 8 bases. Here the CDR3 DNA reads TGTGCCAGCGCGCAGGCCACAGATACGCAGTATTTT. Protein: CASAQATDTQYF.

The chain links TRBV5-8 to TRBJ2-1; 10 bases match TRBD2. The trim removed 4 bases at V and 6 bases at J, leaving 7 bases unmatched. The CDR3 consists of 15 residues. Germline values: CDR1 SGHTS, CDR2 YDEGEE. The CDR3 region is CASSAGTSVRNEQFF. CDR3 coding DNA: TGTGCCAGCAGCGCGGGGACTAGCGTCCGCAATGAGCAGTTCTTC.

The V and J genes are TRBV4-3 and TRBJ1-2, with 7 positions matching TRBD1. The germline CDR1 and CDR2 sequences are LGHNA and YSLEER. The V and J ends lost 1 base and 6 bases, in that order; junction bases with no gene match: 11. The CDR3 has 16 residues. The CDR3 nucleotides are TGCGCCAGCAGCCAAGCATTTTTAGGGGGCCGGGATGGCTACACCTTC. Encoded protein: CASSQAFLGGRDGYTF.

CDR3 sequence (DNA): TGTGCCAGTAGTGCCCTAGCGGGAGGTCTTGATGAGCAGTTCTTC. Protein product: CASSALAGGLDEQFF. V usage is TRBV19 and J usage is TRBJ2-1, with 11 bases that match TRBD2. From germline, CDR1 is LNHDA and CDR2 SQIVND (reference sequence). The CDR3 is 15 residues long. After removal of 5 bases from V and 8 bases from J, the junction contained 8 bases not matched to a gene.

In this sample, this clone turned up once. The gene calls are TRBV7-9 and TRBJ2-1, with 9 positions matching TRBD2. Germline V gene sequence: CDR1 SEHNR, CDR2 FQNEAQ (reference sequence). V was clipped by 1 base and J by 3 bases; unmatched bases: 4. The CDR3 runs 16 residues. The CDR3 coding sequence is TGTGCCAGCAGCTTAGGTGCGGGGGGGTTCTACAATGAGCAGTTCTTC. Protein product: CASSLGAGGFYNEQFF.

The CDR3 sequence: CASSLIYEQYF. For the CDR3, the DNA is TGTGCCAGCAGCCTAATCTACGAGCAGTACTTC. V usage is TRBV25-1 and J usage is TRBJ2-7; D uncertain. V was clipped by 6 bases and J by 3 bases, with 6 bases between them. The germline CDR1 and CDR2 sequences are MGHDK and SYGVNS. This CDR3 spans 11 amino acids.

This clone occurred a few times. This chain joins TRBV4-2 and TRBJ1-1; D unclear. With 4 bases removed from V and 3 bases from J, the gap between germline ends came to 15 bases. Germline loops: CDR1 LGHNA, CDR2 YNFKEQ. This CDR3 is 15 amino acids long. In nucleotides, the CDR3 is TGTGCCAGCAGCCGCGGAGAGTTTTTTGACACTGAAGCTTTCTTT. As protein: CASSRGEFFDTEAFF.

V usage is TRBV18 and J usage is TRBJ1-3; TRBD1 is a possible D gene (6 bases). V dropped 1 base and J dropped 4 bases, with 20 bases sitting between them. The CDR3 totals 18 residues. The germline V gene encodes CDR1 KGHSH and CDR2 LQKENI. The CDR3 spells CASSPLTGTPSPGNTIYF. As DNA, the CDR3 is TGTGCCAGCTCACCACTAACTGGGACACCTTCACCAGGAAACACCATATATTTT.

The J gene is TRBJ2-2, the V gene TRBV9; 10 bases align to TRBD2. This CDR3 spans 16 amino acids. V was clipped by 0 bases and J by 5 bases; unmatched bases: 4. Germline CDR1 is SGDLS and CDR2 is YYNGEE. CDR3 bases: TGTGCCAGCAGCGTAGAAGCGGGGGGGCGGACCGGGGAGCTGTTTTTT. This encodes CASSVEAGGRTGELFF.

This chain uses TRBV18 with TRBJ2-7; TRBD1 matches 10 bases. The CDR3 consists of 14 residues. V trimming: 2 bases; J trimming: 5 bases; junction bases outside the gene matches: 3. The germline gives CDR1 KGHSH, CDR2 LQKENI. CDR3: CASSPGQGVDEQYF. The DNA for the CDR3 is TGTGCCAGCTCACCAGGACAGGGGGTAGACGAGCAGTACTTC.

The V call is TRBV6-6, the J call TRBJ1-1, with D perhaps matching TRBD1 (6 bases). The CDR3 contains 14 residues. The germline gives CDR1 MNHNY, CDR2 SVGAGI (reference sequence). V was shortened by 7 bases and J by 6 bases, with 18 bases between the two germline ends. The CDR3 loop is CASNLQGHGAEAFF. In DNA, the CDR3 is TGTGCCAGCAATCTTCAGGGACACGGCGCTGAAGCTTTCTTT.